This T cell receptor (beta chain) comes out of a study of patients and donors after allogeneic stem cell transplantation. V gave up 4 bases and J gave up 10 bases; unmatched junction bases: 6. The CDR3 consists of 13 residues. Germline CDR1 reads SGHRS; CDR2 reads YFSETQ. In TCRdb, the RT-PCR reads were re-called with MiXCR into one record per CDR3 protein. The data hold 200,000 to 250,000 distinct CDR3 sequences, with 14% observed a single time. This clonotype was obtained from a human donor who was either an allogeneic HSCT recipient or a stem cell or donor lymphocyte infusion donor (not recorded which). It is not recorded whose cells these are; they may come from a transplant donor. The chain joins TRBV5-1 to TRBJ2-1; 9 bases map to TRBD1. The sample comprised blood, either unsorted or a sorted T cell fraction (not recorded which). DNA of the CDR3: TGCGCCAGCAGCGTGGGACAGGGACACGAGCAGTTCTTC. It codes for CASSVGQGHEQFF.